This T cell receptor (beta chain) was sequenced in a study of identical twins. This clonotype was detected only a few times. Its cognate antigen is unknown. Each donor was a healthy Caucasian. MiXCR, run by TCRdb on the 5' RACE reads, gives a single entry per CDR3 protein. The sample holds under 250,000 distinct CDR3 sequences, approximately 9% seen once. Study results and caveats: Out-of-frame alpha sequences shared between twins exhibited an excess of low generation probability. A lower insertion count was a feature of abundant cord blood beta clonotypes, with no such feature in memory repertoires.

This receptor was obtained from a young woman in good health. The specimen sequenced was memory (CD45RO+) T cells sorted from blood.

Here the CDR3 DNA reads TGCGCCAGCAGCTTGGTCGGGGCCTGGGAGACCCAGTACTTC. Its protein product is CASSLVGAWETQYF. The V gene is TRBV5-1, the J gene TRBJ2-5; D could derive from TRBD1 or TRBD2 (5 bases each). CDR3 length: 14 amino acids. Between the trimmed V and J ends, which lost 0 bases and 5 bases, there was a span of 11 bases. Germline assignment: CDR1 SGHRS and CDR2 YFSETQ.